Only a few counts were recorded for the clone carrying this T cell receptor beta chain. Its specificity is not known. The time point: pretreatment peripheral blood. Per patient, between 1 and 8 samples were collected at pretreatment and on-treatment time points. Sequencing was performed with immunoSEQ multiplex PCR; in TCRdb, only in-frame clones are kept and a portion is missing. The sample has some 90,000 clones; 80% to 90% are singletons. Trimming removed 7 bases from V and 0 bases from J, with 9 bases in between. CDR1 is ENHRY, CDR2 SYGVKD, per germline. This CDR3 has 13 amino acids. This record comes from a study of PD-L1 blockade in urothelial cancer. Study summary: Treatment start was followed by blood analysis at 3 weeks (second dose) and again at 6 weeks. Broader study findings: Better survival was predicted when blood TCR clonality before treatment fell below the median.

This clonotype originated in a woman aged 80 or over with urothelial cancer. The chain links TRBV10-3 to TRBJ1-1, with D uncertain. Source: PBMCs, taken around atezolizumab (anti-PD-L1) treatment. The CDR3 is CAIIKELNTEAFF. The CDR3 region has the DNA TGTGCCATCATTAAGGAGCTGAACACTGAAGCTTTCTTT.